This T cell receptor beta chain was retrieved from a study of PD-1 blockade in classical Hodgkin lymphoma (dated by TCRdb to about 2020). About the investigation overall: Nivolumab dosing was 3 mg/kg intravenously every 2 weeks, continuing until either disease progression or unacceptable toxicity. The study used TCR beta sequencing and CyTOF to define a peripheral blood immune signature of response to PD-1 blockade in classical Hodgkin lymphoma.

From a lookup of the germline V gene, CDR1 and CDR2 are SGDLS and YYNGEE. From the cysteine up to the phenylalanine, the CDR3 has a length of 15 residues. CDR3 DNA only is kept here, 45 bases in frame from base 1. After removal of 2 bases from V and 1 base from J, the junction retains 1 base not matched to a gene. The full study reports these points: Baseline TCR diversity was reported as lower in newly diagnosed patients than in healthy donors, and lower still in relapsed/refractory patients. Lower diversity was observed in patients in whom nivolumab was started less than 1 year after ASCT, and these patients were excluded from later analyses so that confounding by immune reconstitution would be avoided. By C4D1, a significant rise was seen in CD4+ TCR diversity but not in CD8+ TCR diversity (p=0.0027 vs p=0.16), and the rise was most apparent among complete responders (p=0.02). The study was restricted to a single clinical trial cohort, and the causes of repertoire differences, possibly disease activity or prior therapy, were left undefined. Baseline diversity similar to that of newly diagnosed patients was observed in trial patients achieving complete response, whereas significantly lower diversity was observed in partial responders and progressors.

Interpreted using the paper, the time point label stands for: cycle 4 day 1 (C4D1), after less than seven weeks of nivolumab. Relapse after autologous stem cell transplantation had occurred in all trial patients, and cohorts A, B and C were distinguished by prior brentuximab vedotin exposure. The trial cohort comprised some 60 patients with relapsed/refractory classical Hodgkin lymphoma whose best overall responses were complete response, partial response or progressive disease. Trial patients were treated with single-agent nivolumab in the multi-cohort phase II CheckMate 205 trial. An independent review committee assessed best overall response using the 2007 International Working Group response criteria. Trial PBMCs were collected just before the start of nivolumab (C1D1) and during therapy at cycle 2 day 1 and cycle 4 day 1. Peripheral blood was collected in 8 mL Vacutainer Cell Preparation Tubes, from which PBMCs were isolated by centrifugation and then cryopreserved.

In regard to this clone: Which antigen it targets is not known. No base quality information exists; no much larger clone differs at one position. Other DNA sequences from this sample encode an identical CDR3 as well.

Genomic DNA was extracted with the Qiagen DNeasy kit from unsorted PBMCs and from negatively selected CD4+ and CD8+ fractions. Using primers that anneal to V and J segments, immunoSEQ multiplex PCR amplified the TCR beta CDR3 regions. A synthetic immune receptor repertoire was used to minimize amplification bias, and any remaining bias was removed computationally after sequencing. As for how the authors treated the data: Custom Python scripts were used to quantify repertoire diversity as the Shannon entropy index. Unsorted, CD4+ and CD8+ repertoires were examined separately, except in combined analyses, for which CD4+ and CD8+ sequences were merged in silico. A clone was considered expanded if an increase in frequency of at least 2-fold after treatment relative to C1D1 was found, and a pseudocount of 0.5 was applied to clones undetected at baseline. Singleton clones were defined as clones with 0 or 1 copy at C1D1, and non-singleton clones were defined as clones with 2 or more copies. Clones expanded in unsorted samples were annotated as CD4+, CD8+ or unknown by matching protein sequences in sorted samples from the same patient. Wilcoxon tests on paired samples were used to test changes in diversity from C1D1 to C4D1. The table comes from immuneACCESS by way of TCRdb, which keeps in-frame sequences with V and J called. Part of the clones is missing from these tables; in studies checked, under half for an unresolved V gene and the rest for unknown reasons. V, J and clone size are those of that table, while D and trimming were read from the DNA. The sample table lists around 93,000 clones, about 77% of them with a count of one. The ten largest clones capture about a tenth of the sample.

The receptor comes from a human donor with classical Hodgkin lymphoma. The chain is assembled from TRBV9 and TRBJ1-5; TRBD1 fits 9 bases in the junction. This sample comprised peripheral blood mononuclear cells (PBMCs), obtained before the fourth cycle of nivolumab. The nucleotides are TGTGCCAGCAGCGTCGGGACAGGGAGCAATCAGCCCCAGCATTTT. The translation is CASSVGTGSNQPQHF. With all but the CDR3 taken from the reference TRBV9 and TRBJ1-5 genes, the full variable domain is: DSGVTQTPKHLITATGQRVTLRCSPRSGDLSVYWYQQSLDQGLQFLIQYYNGEERAKGNILERFSAQQFPDLHSELNLSSLELGDSALYFCASSVGTGSNQPQHFGDGTRLSIL.